What follows describes a single TCR beta chain. Antigen: not known. This entry is derived from a study of T cell repertoires and HLA-DP antigens. As for the study in general: Alloreactive CD4+ T cells targeted HLA-DP on transduced HeLa.

Clones were sequenced by immunoSEQ multiplex PCR, and TCRdb holds only the in-frame ones, with some missing. The sample holds roughly 70,000 clones, just under 80% seen once. The CDR3 is 17 amino acids. Germline-derived CDR1 and CDR2 are MGHRA and YSYEKL. The V and J ends lost 0 bases and 15 bases, in that order; junction bases with no gene match: 14. This sequence originates from a man aged 55 to 70 in good health and CMV-seronegative. The source material was CD4+ T cells from PBMCs. This chain joins TRBV4-1 and TRBJ2-1, with TRBD2 matching over 13 bases. In nucleotides, the CDR3 is TGCGCCAGCAGCCAAGATAGGGGTACTAGCGGGAGGGCAGGGCGGTTCTTC. Protein sequence: CASSQDRGTSGRAGRFF.